This TCR beta chain stems from a study of OX40 agonist ivuxolimab in advanced cancers. As for the study in general: Patients received ivuxolimab, an agonistic anti-OX40 (CD134) antibody. The eligibility criteria allowed prior anti-PD-1, anti-PD-L1 or anti-CTLA-4 therapy, and around 38% had some. Ivuxolimab was delivered to patients intravenously every 2 weeks at doses spanning 0.01 to 10 mg/kg.

Germline CDR1 is KGHSH and CDR2 is LQKENI. The CDR3 extends over 16 amino acids. V dropped 0 bases and J dropped 2 bases, with 13 bases sitting between them. This table comes from immunoSEQ multiplex PCR, and its TCRdb copy is limited to in-frame clones, with some not included. The sample lists roughly 28,000 clones, over 60% occurring once. This receptor was obtained from an adult with an advanced solid tumor such as melanoma, head and neck, liver or kidney cancer. The genes are TRBV18 and TRBJ1-2, with D possibly TRBD1 on 5 matching bases. The sample in question was CD4+ or CD8+ T cells sorted from blood, obtained in a trial of the OX40 agonist ivuxolimab. The CDR3 sequence is CASSPPEGPRNYGYTF. Here the CDR3 DNA reads TGTGCCAGCTCACCACCGGAGGGGCCCAGAAACTATGGCTACACCTTC.